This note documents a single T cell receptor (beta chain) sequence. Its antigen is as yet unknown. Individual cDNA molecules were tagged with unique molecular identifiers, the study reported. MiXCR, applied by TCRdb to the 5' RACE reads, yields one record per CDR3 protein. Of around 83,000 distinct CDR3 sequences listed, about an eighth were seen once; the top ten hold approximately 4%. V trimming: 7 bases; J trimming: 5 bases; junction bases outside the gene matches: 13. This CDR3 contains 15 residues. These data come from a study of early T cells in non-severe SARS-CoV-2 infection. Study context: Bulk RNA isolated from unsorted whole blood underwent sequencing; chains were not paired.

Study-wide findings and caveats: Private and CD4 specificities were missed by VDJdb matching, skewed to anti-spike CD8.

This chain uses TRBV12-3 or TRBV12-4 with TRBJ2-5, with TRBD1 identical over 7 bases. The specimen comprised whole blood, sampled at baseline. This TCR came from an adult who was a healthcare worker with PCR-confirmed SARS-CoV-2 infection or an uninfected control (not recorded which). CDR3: CASTPKGGLGETQYF. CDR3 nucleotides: TGTGCCAGCACTCCTAAAGGGGGCTTGGGGGAGACCCAGTACTTC.